This is a list of T cell receptor beta chains from one sample in a study of CD4 and CD8 cells across lung adenocarcinoma regions. TCRdb reprocessed the PCR reads via MiXCR and lists one record per CDR3 protein. The sample yields around 19,000 distinct CDR3 sequences, 54% seen once. Sequencing input: CD8+ T cells from the center of a lung tumor. These receptors were obtained from a female donor with lung adenocarcinoma. The CD4 and CD8 labels of this study may be unreliable. Each CDR3 is given with its conserved first and last residue. Each record gives: V gene, J gene, CDR3 protein.

V: TRBV9; J: TRBJ2-1; CDR3: CASNPGTNNNNEQFF
V: TRBV10-3; J: TRBJ2-5; CDR3: CAGMGGGDQETQYF
V: TRBV27; J: TRBJ2-4; CDR3: CASGGCGGRDKKIQYF
V: TRBV6-8; J: TRBJ2-5; CDR3: CACRGLGGRDQDTQYF
V: TRBV6-4; J: TRBJ2-1; CDR3: CASRPEGDNEQFF
V: TRBV20-1; J: TRBJ2-5; CDR3: CSADLRQETQYF
V: TRBV27; J: TRBJ2-3; CDR3: CASSTRGSGKETQYF
V: TRBV7-2; J: TRBJ2-5; CDR3: CASSLGPSGGQETQYF
V: TRBV10-3; J: TRBJ2-5; CDR3: CATKGGGDQDTQYF
V: TRBV6-1; J: TRBJ1-5; CDR3: CASSEAQPAGNQPQHF
V: TRBV5-1; J: TRBJ2-2; CDR3: CASSMTSGTGELFF
V: TRBV7-2; J: NA; CDR3: CASNPYLTETQYF
V: TRBV6-1; J: TRBJ2-6; CDR3: CASKDRDLSGANVLTF
V: TRBV11-3; J: TRBJ2-2; CDR3: CASSLAGGTGELFF
V: TRBV6-1; J: TRBJ1-1; CDR3: CASSEFAGGGSEAFF
V: TRBV11-1; J: TRBJ2-3; CDR3: CASRGLGGRKPETQYF
V: TRBV19; J: NA; CDR3: CASSISLQGARNEQYF
V: TRBV6-1; J: TRBJ2-1; CDR3: CASSEVRLRGTEQFF
V: TRBV10-3; J: NA; CDR3: CAISVLAVNTGEQYF
V: TRBV27; J: TRBJ2-4; CDR3: CATGLRATNTQYF
V: TRBV24-1; J: TRBJ1-1; CDR3: CATRGNMNTEAFF
V: TRBV10-1; J: NA; CDR3: CASRAGTGTEQYF
V: TRBV11-3; J: TRBJ2-3; CDR3: CAGSRGTDTQYF
V: TRBV27; J: TRBJ2-4; CDR3: CATRLRVKNIQYF
V: TRBV6-1; J: TRBJ2-4; CDR3: CASSERFGSSLPDEQYF
V: TRBV27; J: TRBJ2-1; CDR3: CASSRRDTLNEQFF
V: TRBV10-1; J: NA; CDR3: CGGKGRQDKNTQYF
V: TRBV6-1; J: TRBJ2-3; CDR3: CARGLGGGGKDTQYF
V: TRBV20-1; J: TRBJ2-3; CDR3: CSAPGPGTDTQYF
V: TRBV6-1; J: TRBJ1-2; CDR3: CASRLGQSNYGYTF
V: TRBV5-6; J: NA; CDR3: CASSLGSFLWQYF
V: TRBV6-1; J: NA; CDR3: CASSELAGVETQYF
V: TRBV27; J: NA; CDR3: CSGTSGILNMYEQYF
V: TRBV7-9; J: NA; CDR3: CASSRHGSSYEQYF
V: TRBV27; J: TRBJ2-3; CDR3: CARSLRLKNTQYF
V: TRBV6-1; J: TRBJ1-6; CDR3: CASRLSTSTSPLHF
V: TRBV29-1; J: TRBJ1-1; CDR3: CSGWTGNTEAFF
V: TRBV10-1; J: TRBJ2-2; CDR3: CASSDSGGPTGELFF
V: TRBV6-1; J: TRBJ2-5; CDR3: CAGSGRGGDQDIQYF
V: TRBV6-5; J: TRBJ2-1; CDR3: CASRRNSGSSYNEQFF
V: TRBV6-1; J: TRBJ2-1; CDR3: CASSEAGTSLYNEQFF
V: TRBV6-1; J: TRBJ2-4; CDR3: CARGPSGTDIQYF
V: TRBV6-1; J: TRBJ2-3; CDR3: CAGIWSSGPDTQYF
V: TRBV27; J: NA; CDR3: CASSPQPGLGEQYF
V: TRBV4-1; J: TRBJ2-5; CDR3: CASSHDPSGSKETQYF
V: TRBV11-2; J: TRBJ2-1; CDR3: CASSSLVIQGNEQFF
V: TRBV7-3; J: TRBJ1-1; CDR3: CASSLMGWTEAFF
V: TRBV6-1; J: TRBJ2-1; CDR3: CASSRSGRGGNEQFF
V: TRBV12-3/TRBV12-4; J: TRBJ1-1; CDR3: CASRTDSTEAFF
V: TRBV6-1; J: TRBJ2-5; CDR3: CASIRAAQETQYF
V: TRBV27; J: TRBJ2-1; CDR3: CASSLSGATEQFF
V: TRBV6-1; J: TRBJ2-5; CDR3: CAGGAGGRDQETQYF
V: TRBV6-2/TRBV6-3; J: TRBJ2-3; CDR3: CASSYGLAGYDTQYF